This TCR beta chain stems from a study of blood T cell repertoires in COVID-19. The overall study: Sites in the United States, Italy and Spain provided acute and convalescent COVID-19 samples. PBMCs, B-cell-depleted T cells, or T cells were the source of the cDNA or gDNA that made up the material.

The CDR3 has 17 residues. Germline values: CDR1 SEHNR, CDR2 FQNEAQ (reference sequence). Trimming removed 3 bases at V and 5 bases at J, with 22 bases between. Authors' analysis steps: Using reference gene primer amplification, nucleated cell counts were estimated. Profiled with immunoSEQ multiplex PCR; TCRdb holds only in-frame clones, not every one. The DNA was the basis for D and trimming; V, J and clone size are from that table. This table holds around 110,000 clones, roughly 83% found once. This clonotype was sampled from a man aged 30 to 39 with acute or convalescent COVID-19. The sequenced sample consisted of peripheral blood. The chain is built from TRBV7-9 and TRBJ2-5, with D tentatively TRBD1 (8 bases). CDR3 bases: TGTGCCAGCAGCTTGAGCGGGGCACAGGGGGGGCTGGAGACCCAGTACTTC. Its translation is CASSLSGAQGGLETQYF.